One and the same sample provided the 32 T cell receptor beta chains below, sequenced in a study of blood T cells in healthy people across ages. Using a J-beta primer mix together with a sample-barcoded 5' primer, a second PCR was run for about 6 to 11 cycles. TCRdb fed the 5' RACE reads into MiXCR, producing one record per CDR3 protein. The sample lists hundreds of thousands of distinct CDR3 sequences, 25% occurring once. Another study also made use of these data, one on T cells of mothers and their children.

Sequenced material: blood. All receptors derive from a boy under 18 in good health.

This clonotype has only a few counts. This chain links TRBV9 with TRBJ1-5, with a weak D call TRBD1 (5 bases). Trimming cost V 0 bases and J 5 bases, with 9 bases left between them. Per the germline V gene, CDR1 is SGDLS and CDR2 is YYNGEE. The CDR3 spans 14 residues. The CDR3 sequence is CASSVAVGDQPQHF. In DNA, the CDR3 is TGTGCCAGCAGCGTAGCTGTGGGGGATCAGCCCCAGCATTTT.

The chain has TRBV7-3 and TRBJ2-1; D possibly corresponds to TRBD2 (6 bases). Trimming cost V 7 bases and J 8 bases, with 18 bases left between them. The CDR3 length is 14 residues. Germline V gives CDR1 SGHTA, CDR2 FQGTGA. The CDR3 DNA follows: TGTGCCAGCAACCCGGGAGCGCTATGGGATGAGCAGTTCTTC. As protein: CASNPGALWDEQFF.

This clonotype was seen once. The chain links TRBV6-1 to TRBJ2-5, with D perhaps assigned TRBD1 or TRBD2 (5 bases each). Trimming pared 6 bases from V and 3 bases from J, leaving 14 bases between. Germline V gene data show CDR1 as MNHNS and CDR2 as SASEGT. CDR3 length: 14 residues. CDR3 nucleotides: TGTGCCAGCAGAACCGGGACCCTCAAAGAGACCCAGTACTTC. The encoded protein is CASRTGTLKETQYF.

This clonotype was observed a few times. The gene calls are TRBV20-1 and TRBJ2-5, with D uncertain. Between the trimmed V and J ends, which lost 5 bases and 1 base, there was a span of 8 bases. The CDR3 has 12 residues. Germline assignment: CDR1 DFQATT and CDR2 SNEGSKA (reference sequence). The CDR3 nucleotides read TGCAGTGCTCGTTCTGTCCAAGAGACCCAGTACTTC. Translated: CSARSVQETQYF.

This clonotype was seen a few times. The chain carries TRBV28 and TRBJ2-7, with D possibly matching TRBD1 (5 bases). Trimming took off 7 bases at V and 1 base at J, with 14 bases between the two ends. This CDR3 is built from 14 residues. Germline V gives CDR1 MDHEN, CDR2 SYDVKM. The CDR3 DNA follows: TGTGCCAGCAAAGGGGCAGGAACATCCTACGAGCAGTACTTC. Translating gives CASKGAGTSYEQYF.

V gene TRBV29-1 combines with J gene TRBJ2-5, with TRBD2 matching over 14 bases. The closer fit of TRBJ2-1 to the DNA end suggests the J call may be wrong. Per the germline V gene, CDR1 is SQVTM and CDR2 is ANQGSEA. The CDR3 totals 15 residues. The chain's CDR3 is CSVDLGTSGSNEQFF. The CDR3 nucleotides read TGCAGCGTTGACCTCGGGACTAGCGGGAGTAATGAGCAGTTCTTC.

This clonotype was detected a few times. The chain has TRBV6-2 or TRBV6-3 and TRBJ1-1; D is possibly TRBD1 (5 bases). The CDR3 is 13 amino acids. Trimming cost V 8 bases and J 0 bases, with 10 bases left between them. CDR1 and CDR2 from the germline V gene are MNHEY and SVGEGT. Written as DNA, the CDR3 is TGTGCCAGCGACAGAGGGCTGAACACTGAAGCTTTCTTT. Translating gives CASDRGLNTEAFF.

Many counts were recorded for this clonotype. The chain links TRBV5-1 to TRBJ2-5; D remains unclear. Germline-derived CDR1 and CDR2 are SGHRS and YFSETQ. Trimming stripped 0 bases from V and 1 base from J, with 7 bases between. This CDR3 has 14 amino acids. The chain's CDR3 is CASSLVGFQETQYF. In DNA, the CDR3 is TGCGCCAGCAGCTTGGTTGGGTTCCAAGAGACCCAGTACTTC.

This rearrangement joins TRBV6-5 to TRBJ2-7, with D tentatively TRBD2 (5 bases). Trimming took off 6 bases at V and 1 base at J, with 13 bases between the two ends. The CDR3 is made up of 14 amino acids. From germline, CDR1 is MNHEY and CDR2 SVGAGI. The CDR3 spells CASSPHGESYEQYF. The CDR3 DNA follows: TGTGCCAGCAGCCCCCACGGGGAATCCTACGAGCAGTACTTC.

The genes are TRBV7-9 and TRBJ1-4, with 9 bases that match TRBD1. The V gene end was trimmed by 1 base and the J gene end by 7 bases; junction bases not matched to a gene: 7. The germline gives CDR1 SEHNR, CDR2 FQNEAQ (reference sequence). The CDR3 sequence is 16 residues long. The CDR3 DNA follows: TGTGCCAGCAGCTTAGGTGGAACAGGGGGCGGTGAAAAACTGTTTTTT. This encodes CASSLGGTGGGEKLFF.

The CDR3 region is CSALTFNTGELFF. The DNA for the CDR3 is TGCAGTGCCCTAACCTTTAACACCGGGGAGCTGTTTTTT. The rearrangement joins TRBV20-1 to TRBJ2-2; D unclear. CDR3 size: 13 residues. From germline, CDR1 is DFQATT and CDR2 SNEGSKA (reference sequence). The ends were cut back, 6 bases at V and 2 bases at J, with 10 bases in the middle.

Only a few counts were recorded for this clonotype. CDR3 bases: TGTGCCAGCACCCCGGACGCGAACACCGGGGAGCTGTTTTTT. This sequence encodes CASTPDANTGELFF. The chain recombines TRBV6-6 with TRBJ2-2, with no clear D. Germline CDR1 and CDR2: MNHNY and SVGAGI (reference sequence). This CDR3 is 14 amino acids long. The V end lost 7 bases, the J end lost 0 bases, and 9 bases lay between the germline ends.

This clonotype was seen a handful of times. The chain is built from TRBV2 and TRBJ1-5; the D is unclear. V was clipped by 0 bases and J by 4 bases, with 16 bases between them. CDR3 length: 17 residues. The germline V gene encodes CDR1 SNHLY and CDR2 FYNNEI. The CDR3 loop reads CASSEALGNPGNQPQHF. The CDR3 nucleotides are TGTGCCAGCAGTGAAGCTCTAGGTAACCCGGGGAATCAGCCCCAGCATTTT. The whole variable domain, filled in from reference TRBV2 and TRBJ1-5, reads EPEVTQTPSHQVTQMGQEVILRCVPISNHLYFYWYRQILGQKVEFLVSFYNNEISEKSEIFDDQFSVERPDGSNFTLKIRSTKLEDSAMYFCASSEALGNPGNQPQHFGDGTRLSIL.

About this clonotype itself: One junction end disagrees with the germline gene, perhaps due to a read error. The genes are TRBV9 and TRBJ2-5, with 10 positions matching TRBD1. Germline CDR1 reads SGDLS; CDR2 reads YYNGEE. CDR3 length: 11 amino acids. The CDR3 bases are TGTGCCAGCAGCGCCGGGACAGGGGTCTCCTTC. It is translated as CASSAGTGVSF.

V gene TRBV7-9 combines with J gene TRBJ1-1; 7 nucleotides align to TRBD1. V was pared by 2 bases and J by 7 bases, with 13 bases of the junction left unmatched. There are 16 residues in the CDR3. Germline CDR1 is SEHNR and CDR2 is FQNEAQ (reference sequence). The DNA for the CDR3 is TGTGCCAGCAGCTTATTGGACCAGACAGGGAAAATTGAAGCTTTCTTT. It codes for CASSLLDQTGKIEAFF. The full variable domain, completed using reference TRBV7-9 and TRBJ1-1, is DTGVSQNPRHKITKRGQNVTFRCDPISEHNRLYWYRQTLGQGPEFLTYFQNEAQLEKSRLLSDRFSAERPKGSFSTLEIQRTEQGDSAMYLCASSLLDQTGKIEAFFGQGTRLTVV.

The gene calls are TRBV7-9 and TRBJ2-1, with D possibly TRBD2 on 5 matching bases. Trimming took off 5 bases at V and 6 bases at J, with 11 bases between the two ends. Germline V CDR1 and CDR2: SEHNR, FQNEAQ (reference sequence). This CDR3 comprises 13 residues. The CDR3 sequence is CASSPRLSNEQFF. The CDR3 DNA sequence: TGTGCCAGCAGCCCGAGACTAAGCAATGAGCAGTTCTTC. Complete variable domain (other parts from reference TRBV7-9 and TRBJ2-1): DTGVSQNPRHKITKRGQNVTFRCDPISEHNRLYWYRQTLGQGPEFLTYFQNEAQLEKSRLLSDRFSAERPKGSFSTLEIQRTEQGDSAMYLCASSPRLSNEQFFGPGTRLTVL.

CDR3 coding DNA: TGTGCCAGCAGTTTAGCAGGGGCCCAGTACTTC. This codes for CASSLAGAQYF. The rearrangement joins TRBV28 to TRBJ2-5; D possibly corresponds to TRBD1 (6 bases). The CDR3 consists of 11 residues. V shed 2 bases and J shed 9 bases, with 7 bases lying between them. From germline, CDR1 is MDHEN and CDR2 SYDVKM. The entire variable domain, with the rest obtained from reference TRBV28 and TRBJ2-5, is as follows: DVKVTQSSRYLVKRTGEKVFLECVQDMDHENMFWYRQDPGLGLRLIYFSYDVKMKEKGDIPEGYSVSREKKERFSLILESASTNQTSMYLCASSLAGAQYFGPGTRLLVL.

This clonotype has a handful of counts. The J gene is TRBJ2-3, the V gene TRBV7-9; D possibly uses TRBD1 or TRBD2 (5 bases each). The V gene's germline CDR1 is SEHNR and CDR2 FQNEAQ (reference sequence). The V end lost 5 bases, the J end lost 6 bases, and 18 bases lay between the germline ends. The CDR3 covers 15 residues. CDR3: CASSPTGTPTDTQYF. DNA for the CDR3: TGTGCCAGCAGCCCGACCGGGACCCCCACGGATACGCAGTATTTT. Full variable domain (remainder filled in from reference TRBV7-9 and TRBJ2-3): DTGVSQNPRHKITKRGQNVTFRCDPISEHNRLYWYRQTLGQGPEFLTYFQNEAQLEKSRLLSDRFSAERPKGSFSTLEIQRTEQGDSAMYLCASSPTGTPTDTQYFGPGTRLTVL.

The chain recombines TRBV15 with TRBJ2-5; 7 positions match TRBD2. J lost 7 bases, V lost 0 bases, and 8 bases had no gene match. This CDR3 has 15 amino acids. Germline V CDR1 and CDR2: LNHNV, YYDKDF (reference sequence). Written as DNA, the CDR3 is TGTGCCACCAGCAGAGATCCGGGAGGTGGGGCGACCCAGTACTTC. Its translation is CATSRDPGGGATQYF. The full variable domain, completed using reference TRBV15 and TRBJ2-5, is DAMVIQNPRYQVTQFGKPVTLSCSQTLNHNVMYWYQQKSSQAPKLLFHYYDKDFNNEADTPDNFQSRRPNTSFCFLDIRSPGLGDTAMYLCATSRDPGGGATQYFGPGTRLLVL.

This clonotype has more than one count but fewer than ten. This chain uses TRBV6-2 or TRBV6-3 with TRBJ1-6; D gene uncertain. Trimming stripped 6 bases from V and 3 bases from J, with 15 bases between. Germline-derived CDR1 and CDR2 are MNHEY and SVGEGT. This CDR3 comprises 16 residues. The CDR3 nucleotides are TGTGCCAGCAGCAGACACGACGGTAGCTATAATTCACCCCTCCACTTT. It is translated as CASSRHDGSYNSPLHF.

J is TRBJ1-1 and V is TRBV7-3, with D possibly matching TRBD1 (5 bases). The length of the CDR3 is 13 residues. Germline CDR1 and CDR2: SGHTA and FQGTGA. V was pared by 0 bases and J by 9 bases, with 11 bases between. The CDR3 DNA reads TGTGCCAGCAGCTTAACAGGGGAGGACAAAGCTTTCTTT. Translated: CASSLTGEDKAFF.

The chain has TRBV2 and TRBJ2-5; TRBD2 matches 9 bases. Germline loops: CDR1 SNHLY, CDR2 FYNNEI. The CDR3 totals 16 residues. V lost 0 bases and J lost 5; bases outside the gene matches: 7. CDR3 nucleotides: TGTGCCAGCAGTGAAGCTCTCGGGACTAGCTGGGAGACCCAGTACTTC. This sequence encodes CASSEALGTSWETQYF.

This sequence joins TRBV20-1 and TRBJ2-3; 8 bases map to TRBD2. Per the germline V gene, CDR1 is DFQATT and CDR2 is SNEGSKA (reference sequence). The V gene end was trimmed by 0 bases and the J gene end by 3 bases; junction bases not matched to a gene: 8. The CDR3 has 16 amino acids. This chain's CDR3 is CSARDAREGGTDTQYF. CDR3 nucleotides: TGCAGTGCTAGAGATGCACGGGAGGGCGGAACAGATACGCAGTATTTT.

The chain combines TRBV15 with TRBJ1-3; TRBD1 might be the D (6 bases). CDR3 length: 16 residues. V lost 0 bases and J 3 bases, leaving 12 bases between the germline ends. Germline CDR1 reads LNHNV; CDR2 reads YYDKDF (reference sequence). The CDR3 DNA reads TGTGCCACCAGCAGAGATGAGGCCAGGGGTGGAAACACCATATATTTT. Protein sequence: CATSRDEARGGNTIYF.

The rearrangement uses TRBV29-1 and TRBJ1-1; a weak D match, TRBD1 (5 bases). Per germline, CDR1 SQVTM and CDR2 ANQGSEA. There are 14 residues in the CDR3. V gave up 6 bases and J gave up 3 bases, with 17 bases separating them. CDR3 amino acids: CSVTGARGYTEAFF. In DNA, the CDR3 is TGCAGCGTGACGGGAGCGAGGGGCTACACTGAAGCTTTCTTT.

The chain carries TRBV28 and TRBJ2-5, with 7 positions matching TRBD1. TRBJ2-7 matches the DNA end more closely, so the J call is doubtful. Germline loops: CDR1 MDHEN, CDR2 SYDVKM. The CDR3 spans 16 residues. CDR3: CASSSTDRSGSYEQYF. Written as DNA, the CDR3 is TGTGCCAGCAGTTCTACGGACAGGTCTGGCTCCTACGAGCAGTACTTC.

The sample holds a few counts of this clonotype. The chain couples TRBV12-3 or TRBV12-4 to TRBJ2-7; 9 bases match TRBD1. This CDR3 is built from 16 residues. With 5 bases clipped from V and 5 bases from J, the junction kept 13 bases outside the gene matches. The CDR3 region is CASSKTRGGTGNEQYF. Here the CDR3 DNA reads TGTGCCAGCAGTAAAACTAGGGGCGGGACAGGGAACGAGCAGTACTTC.

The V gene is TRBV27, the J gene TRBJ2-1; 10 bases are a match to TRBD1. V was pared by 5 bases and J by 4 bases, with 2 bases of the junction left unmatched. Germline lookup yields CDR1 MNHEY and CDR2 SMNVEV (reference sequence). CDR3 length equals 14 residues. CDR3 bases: TGTGCCAGCAGTGACAGGGGGCAATACAATGAGCAGTTCTTC. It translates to CASSDRGQYNEQFF.

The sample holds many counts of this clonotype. The CDR3 nucleotides are TGTGCCAGCAGTCAATTAGCGGGAAGGGAGACCCAGTACTTC. Translation: CASSQLAGRETQYF. V gene TRBV28 combines with J gene TRBJ2-5; 8 bases are a match to TRBD2. The CDR3 runs 14 residues. CDR1 MDHEN and CDR2 SYDVKM come from the germline V gene. Trimming removed 5 bases from V and 5 bases from J; junction bases left unmatched: 7.

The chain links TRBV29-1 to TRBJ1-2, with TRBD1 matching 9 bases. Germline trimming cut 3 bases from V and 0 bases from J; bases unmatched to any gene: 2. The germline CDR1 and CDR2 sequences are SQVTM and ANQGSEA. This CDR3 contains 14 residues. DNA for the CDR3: TGCAGCGTTGATCGGACAGGGGCTAACTATGGCTACACCTTC. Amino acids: CSVDRTGANYGYTF.

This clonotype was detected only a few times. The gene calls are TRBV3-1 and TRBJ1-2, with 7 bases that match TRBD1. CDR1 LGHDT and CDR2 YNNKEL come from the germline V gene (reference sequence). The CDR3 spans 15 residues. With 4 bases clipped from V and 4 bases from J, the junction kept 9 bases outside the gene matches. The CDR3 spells CASSPEGTDIYGYTF. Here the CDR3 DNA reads TGTGCCAGCAGCCCAGAGGGGACAGATATCTATGGCTACACCTTC.

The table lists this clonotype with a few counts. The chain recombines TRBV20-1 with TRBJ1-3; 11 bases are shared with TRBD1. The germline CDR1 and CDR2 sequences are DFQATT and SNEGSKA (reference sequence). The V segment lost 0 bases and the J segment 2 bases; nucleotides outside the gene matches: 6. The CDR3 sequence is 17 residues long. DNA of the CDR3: TGCAGTGCTAGAGATGGGACAGGGGGATCCCCTGGAAACACCATATATTTT. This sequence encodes CSARDGTGGSPGNTIYF.